What follows are 17 T cell receptor beta chains derived from one specimen sequenced in a study of blood T cell repertoires in COVID-19. Sequencing used immunoSEQ multiplex PCR; TCRdb keeps in-frame clones, though not all of them. The sample contains a few hundred thousand clones, roughly nine tenths of which appear only once. Sequencing used PBMCs or T cells enriched from blood (not recorded which). The source is a woman under 30 who had recovered from COVID-19.

The gene calls are TRBV10-3 and TRBJ2-5; 8 nucleotides match TRBD2. CDR3 length: 15 residues. Germline trimming cut 0 bases from V and 5 bases from J; bases unmatched to any gene: 5. Per the germline V gene, CDR1 is ENHRY and CDR2 is SYGVKD. Here the CDR3 reads CAISESTGGPETQYF. Written as DNA, the CDR3 is TGTGCCATCAGTGAGTCAACGGGGGGGCCCGAGACCCAGTACTTC.

CDR3 nucleotide sequence: TGTGCCAGCTCACCGACACAGGGGATGTTAGGCAATCAGCCCCAGCATTTT. Encoded protein: CASSPTQGMLGNQPQHF. This chain connects TRBV18 to TRBJ1-5, with 7 bases that match TRBD1. In germline, CDR1 is KGHSH, CDR2 LQKENI. With V trimmed by 3 bases and J by 2 bases, 10 bases remained unmatched. The CDR3 sequence is 17 residues long.

J is TRBJ1-4 and V is TRBV6-5; D not resolved. The germline V gene has CDR1 MNHEY and CDR2 SVGAGI. V was cut by 6 bases and J by 8 bases, with 7 bases left in between. The CDR3 has 11 residues. CDR3 amino acids: CASSRGEKLFF. The CDR3, as DNA: TGTGCCAGCAGCCGCGGGGAAAAACTGTTTTTT.

V is TRBV27 and J is TRBJ1-1; D unclear. Germline V gene data show CDR1 as MNHEY and CDR2 as SMNVEV (reference sequence). The length of the CDR3 is 14 residues. Deletions cut 4 bases from V and 1 base from J, with 10 bases between. This CDR3 is CASSSRAPNTEAFF. The CDR3, as DNA: TGTGCCAGCAGTTCCCGAGCGCCGAACACTGAAGCTTTCTTT.

The rearrangement uses TRBV28 and TRBJ1-4; 12 bases align to TRBD1. CDR1 and CDR2 (germline): MDHEN, SYDVKM. The V gene end was trimmed by 6 bases and the J gene end by 1 base; junction bases not matched to a gene: 6. The CDR3 spans 17 residues. The CDR3 nucleotides read TGTGCCAGCAGCACGGGACAGGGGGCCCAAACTAATGAAAAACTGTTTTTT. Amino acids: CASSTGQGAQTNEKLFF.

This clone was found once. The rearrangement uses TRBV6-6 and TRBJ1-1, with D possibly matching TRBD1 (5 bases). V was pared by 2 bases and J by 7 bases, with 20 bases between. The CDR3 sequence is 16 residues long. Germline V gives CDR1 MNHNY, CDR2 SVGAGI (reference sequence). This CDR3 is CASSYPLVQGGNEAFF. The CDR3 DNA reads TGTGCCAGCAGTTACCCCTTAGTCCAGGGCGGGAATGAAGCTTTCTTT.

The genes are TRBV6-5 and TRBJ2-7, with 9 positions matching TRBD1. With 7 bases clipped from V and 5 bases from J, the junction kept 12 bases outside the gene matches. CDR3 length: 15 residues. Germline loops: CDR1 MNHEY, CDR2 SVGAGI. The CDR3 DNA follows: TGTGCCAGCAACCAGGTGGGACAGGGCGCCCACGAGCAGTACTTC. This translates into CASNQVGQGAHEQYF.

The genes are TRBV7-2 and TRBJ2-7, with TRBD2 matching over 9 bases. Per germline, CDR1 SGHTA and CDR2 FQGNSA. CDR3 length: 15 amino acids. The trim removed 5 bases at V and 2 bases at J, leaving 7 bases unmatched. In DNA, the CDR3 is TGTGCCAGCAGCCTCGTGGGCGGGGGGGCCTACGAGCAGTACTTC. Amino acid sequence: CASSLVGGGAYEQYF.

The chain is built from TRBV6-5 and TRBJ1-2; no reliable D call. V gave up 7 bases and J gave up 8 bases, with 17 bases separating them. Germline CDR1 reads MNHEY; CDR2 reads SVGAGI. The CDR3 has 13 amino acids. As DNA, the CDR3 is TGTGCCAGCACCCTTGGGCCCTGGAGGGGCTACACCTTC. Protein: CASTLGPWRGYTF.

The J gene is TRBJ1-5, the V gene TRBV18, with D tentatively TRBD1 (5 bases). The CDR3 runs 14 residues. Trimming took 2 bases from V and 0 from J, leaving 5 bases between them. Germline CDR1 reads KGHSH; CDR2 reads LQKENI. As DNA, the CDR3 is TGTGCCAGCTCACCAGGGGCTAGCAATCAGCCCCAGCATTTT. Its translation is CASSPGASNQPQHF.

The rearrangement uses TRBV5-8 and TRBJ2-5, with a weak D call TRBD2 (6 bases). Per the germline V gene, CDR1 is SGHTS and CDR2 is YDEGEE. The CDR3 contains 15 residues. Deletions cut 4 bases from V and 5 bases from J, with 18 bases between. For the CDR3, the DNA is TGTGCCAGCAGCCGGGACTTACCCCCGGGGGAGACCCAGTACTTC. Translated: CASSRDLPPGETQYF. The full variable domain, rest sourced from reference TRBV5-8 and TRBJ2-5, is EAGVTQSPTHLIKTRGQQATLRCSPISGHTSVYWYQQALGLGLQFLLWYDEGEERNRGNFPPRFSGRQFPNYSSELNVNALELEDSALYLCASSRDLPPGETQYFGPGTRLLVL.

The CDR3 DNA reads as TGTGCCAGCAGTTTATATCTAGCGGGGGGTCAAGAGACCCAGTACTTC. This encodes CASSLYLAGGQETQYF. The rearrangement links TRBV27 to TRBJ2-5; 11 bases are a match to TRBD2. With 1 base clipped from V and 2 bases from J, the junction kept 3 bases outside the gene matches. Germline V gives CDR1 MNHEY, CDR2 SMNVEV (reference sequence). The CDR3 length is 16 residues.

The chain couples TRBV27 to TRBJ2-7; TRBD1 aligns across 10 bases. The CDR3 has 17 amino acids. The ends lost 5 bases at V and 2 bases at J; junction bases unmatched: 12. The germline V gene encodes CDR1 MNHEY and CDR2 SMNVEV (reference sequence). CDR3 sequence (DNA): TGTGCCAGCAGTCTTAGGGATTGGGGACAGGGGCCCTACGAGCAGTACTTC. Translated, it gives CASSLRDWGQGPYEQYF.

This rearrangement joins TRBV9 to TRBJ2-7; D ambiguous. The CDR3 length is 16 residues. Germline V gene data show CDR1 as SGDLS and CDR2 as YYNGEE. Trimming took 3 bases from V and 0 from J, leaving 16 bases between them. The CDR3 protein is CASSGLEHSGSYEQYF. CDR3 in DNA: TGTGCCAGCAGCGGATTGGAACACAGTGGCTCCTACGAGCAGTACTTC. The entire variable domain, with the rest obtained from reference TRBV9 and TRBJ2-7, is as follows: DSGVTQTPKHLITATGQRVTLRCSPRSGDLSVYWYQQSLDQGLQFLIQYYNGEERAKGNILERFSAQQFPDLHSELNLSSLELGDSALYFCASSGLEHSGSYEQYFGPGTRLTVT.

V and J are TRBV19 and TRBJ2-1; TRBD2 matches at 10 bases. From germline, CDR1 is LNHDA and CDR2 SQIVND (reference sequence). V was clipped by 5 bases and J by 6 bases; unmatched bases: 13. The CDR3 covers 17 residues. In DNA form, the CDR3 reads TGTGCCAGTAGTTCTAGCGGGGGCCCCTTCCTCGGCAATGAGCAGTTCTTC. Residues: CASSSSGGPFLGNEQFF. Complete variable domain (other parts from reference TRBV19 and TRBJ2-1): DGGITQSPKYLFRKEGQNVTLSCEQNLNHDAMYWYRQDPGQGLRLIYYSQIVNDFQKGDIAEGYSVSREKKESFPLTVTSAQKNPTAFYLCASSSSGGPFLGNEQFFGPGTRLTVL.

The chain is built from TRBV2 and TRBJ1-5; 9 bases are a match to TRBD1. CDR1 is SNHLY, CDR2 FYNNEI, per germline. The CDR3 totals 17 residues. The J segment lost 1 base and the V segment lost 6 bases, leaving 10 bases of the junction unmatched. The CDR3 coding sequence is TGTGCCAGCAGGTTATACGGACAGGGGACGAGCAATCAGCCCCAGCATTTT. Translation: CASRLYGQGTSNQPQHF.

This clone was detected once. The chain is built from TRBV19 and TRBJ1-2, with 9 positions matching TRBD1. Germline trimming cut 9 bases from V and 10 bases from J; bases unmatched to any gene: 6. Looked up from germline, CDR1 is LNHDA and CDR2 is SQIVND (reference sequence). The CDR3 runs 11 residues. The CDR3 nucleotides are TGTGCCAGCCGTGGGACAGGGACCTACACCTTC. This sequence encodes CASRGTGTYTF.